The 18 T cell receptor beta chains listed next were all sequenced from one sample in a study of T cell changes during pregnancy in multiple sclerosis. Clones were read by immunoSEQ multiplex PCR, and TCRdb kept only the in-frame ones, dropping some. The sample gives some 44,000 clones, 90% of which show up once; 0.7% is in the top ten. The specimen was CD4+ T cells from peripheral blood mononuclear cells, collected before pregnancy. The receptors originated from a female donor with multiple sclerosis, enrolled in a pregnancy study.

This chain connects TRBV6-1 to TRBJ1-1; 7 bases line up with TRBD1. Per the germline V gene, CDR1 is MNHNS and CDR2 is SASEGT. The V and J ends lost 5 bases and 6 bases, in that order; junction bases with no gene match: 0. The CDR3 is 11 amino acids. The CDR3 sequence is CASSQGAEAFF. CDR3 DNA: TGTGCCAGCAGTCAGGGGGCTGAAGCTTTCTTT.

The V and J genes are TRBV5-1 and TRBJ2-5, with 8 nucleotides matching TRBD2. CDR1 SGHRS and CDR2 YFSETQ come from the germline V gene. J lost 3 bases, V lost 4 bases, and 8 bases had no gene match. This CDR3 is 15 amino acids long. The chain's CDR3 is CASSVSGRGEETQYF. CDR3 nucleotide sequence: TGCGCCAGCAGCGTCAGCGGGAGAGGGGAAGAGACCCAGTACTTC.

V is TRBV14 and J is TRBJ2-1; TRBD2 agrees at 7 bases. Germline loops: CDR1 SGHDN, CDR2 FVKESK. The J segment lost 3 bases and the V segment lost 1 base, leaving 0 bases of the junction unmatched. This CDR3 is built from 14 residues. CDR3 coding DNA: TGTGCCAGCAGCCAAGGGGGGGGCTACAATGAGCAGTTCTTC. Residues: CASSQGGGYNEQFF.

The rearrangement links TRBV25-1 to TRBJ1-2; 10 bases map to TRBD1. Trimming at V came to 1 base and at J to 8 bases, leaving 4 bases not matched to a gene. Germline loops: CDR1 MGHDK, CDR2 SYGVNS. This CDR3 contains 14 residues. Written as DNA, the CDR3 is TGTGCCAGCAGTGAATGGGACAGGGGAACGGGCTACACCTTC. Translation gives CASSEWDRGTGYTF.

This rearrangement joins TRBV28 to TRBJ1-5; 9 bases fit TRBD1. In germline, CDR1 is MDHEN, CDR2 SYDVKM. Unmatched junction bases numbered 8, after V lost 5 bases and J lost 3 bases. The length of the CDR3 is 16 residues. As DNA, the CDR3 is TGTGCCAGCAGTCCACAGGGACAGGGAAACAATCAGCCCCAGCATTTT. Its translation is CASSPQGQGNNQPQHF.

The chain recombines TRBV11-1 with TRBJ2-7, with 8 nucleotides matching TRBD1. Germline CDR1 SGHAT, CDR2 FQDESV (reference sequence). The CDR3 totals 15 residues. Losses at the gene ends were 5 bases for V and 2 bases for J; bases not matched to a gene: 8. Here the CDR3 reads CASSPRTGYPYEQYF. The CDR3, as DNA: TGTGCCAGCAGCCCCCGGACAGGGTACCCCTACGAGCAGTACTTC.

The V and J genes are TRBV29-1 and TRBJ1-1; weak D call: TRBD1 (5 bases). Deletions cut 2 bases from V and 2 bases from J, with 15 bases between. The CDR3 loop spans 15 amino acids. Germline values: CDR1 SQVTM, CDR2 ANQGSEA. The CDR3 region is CSVEKGNLVNTEAFF. CDR3 coding DNA: TGCAGCGTTGAAAAGGGGAACCTAGTAAACACTGAAGCTTTCTTT.

The chain carries TRBV19 and TRBJ1-3, with D possibly being TRBD1 (5 bases). The germline V gene has CDR1 LNHDA and CDR2 SQIVND (reference sequence). CDR3 length: 14 residues. The V and J ends lost 5 bases and 1 base respectively, with 9 bases between them. CDR3 sequence (DNA): TGTGCCAGTAGTGTACAGGCTTCTGGAAACACCATATATTTT. It translates to CASSVQASGNTIYF.

V usage is TRBV29-1 and J usage is TRBJ1-4; no firm D call. Trimming cost V 4 bases and J 7 bases, with 13 bases left between them. The CDR3 is made up of 13 amino acids. Looked up from germline, CDR1 is SQVTM and CDR2 is ANQGSEA. This CDR3 is CSVGRGQSEKLFF. As DNA, the CDR3 is TGCAGCGTTGGCAGAGGGCAGAGTGAAAAACTGTTTTTT.

This chain links TRBV11-2 with TRBJ2-5, with 7 positions matching TRBD1. This CDR3 is 14 amino acids long. Germline assignment: CDR1 SGHAT and CDR2 FQNNGV. Trimming cost V 5 bases and J 4 bases; bases outside gene matches: 7. The CDR3 bases are TGTGCCAGCAGCCGACAGGGCGGCGGAGAGACCCAGTACTTC. Residues: CASSRQGGGETQYF. Based on the CDR3 plus reference TRBV11-2 and TRBJ2-5, the full variable domain is EAGVAQSPRYKIIEKRQSVAFWCNPISGHATLYWYQQILGQGPKLLIQFQNNGVVDDSQLPKDRFSAERLKGVDSTLKIQPAKLEDSAVYLCASSRQGGGETQYFGPGTRLLVL.

CDR3 protein: CASSLGDHRDGRRNQPQHF. The CDR3, as DNA: TGTGCCAGCAGCTTAGGGGATCACAGGGACGGGAGGCGGAATCAGCCCCAGCATTTT. The chain combines TRBV11-2 with TRBJ1-5, with D possibly TRBD1 on 6 matching bases. V was shortened by 1 base and J by 4 bases, with 23 bases between the two germline ends. The germline gives CDR1 SGHAT, CDR2 FQNNGV. This CDR3 has 19 amino acids.

This clone occurred once. The chain combines TRBV11-2 with TRBJ1-2; TRBD1 matches at 7 bases. Germline CDR1 and CDR2: SGHAT and FQNNGV. Trimming removed 4 bases from V and 8 bases from J; junction bases left unmatched: 10. The CDR3 extends over 14 amino acids. This CDR3 is CASSSDRARGGYTF. CDR3 nucleotide sequence: TGTGCCAGCAGCTCCGACAGGGCCCGTGGAGGCTACACCTTC. Complete variable domain (other parts from reference TRBV11-2 and TRBJ1-2): EAGVAQSPRYKIIEKRQSVAFWCNPISGHATLYWYQQILGQGPKLLIQFQNNGVVDDSQLPKDRFSAERLKGVDSTLKIQPAKLEDSAVYLCASSSDRARGGYTFGSGTRLTVV.

The chain recombines TRBV5-4 with TRBJ1-4; D not resolved. This CDR3 spans 14 amino acids. V was shortened by 4 bases and J by 2 bases, with 9 bases between the two germline ends. Per the germline V gene, CDR1 is SGHNT and CDR2 is YYREEE (reference sequence). DNA of the CDR3: TGTGCCAGCAGCCGAGGAACCACTAATGAAAAACTGTTTTTT. This encodes CASSRGTTNEKLFF.

V is TRBV10-1 and J is TRBJ1-4, with 7 bases lining up with TRBD1. With 1 base clipped from V and 0 bases from J, the junction kept 14 bases outside the gene matches. The CDR3 has 20 residues. Looked up from germline, CDR1 is WNHNN and CDR2 is SYGVQD (reference sequence). CDR3 sequence reads: CASSEWTGTSLIATNEKLFF. CDR3 sequence (DNA): TGCGCCAGCAGTGAGTGGACAGGTACGAGTCTTATTGCAACTAATGAAAAACTGTTTTTT.

The chain links TRBV5-1 to TRBJ2-2; D remains ambiguous. CDR1 and CDR2 (germline): SGHRS, YFSETQ. The V end lost 5 bases, the J end lost 2 bases, and 7 bases lay between the germline ends. This CDR3 region has 13 residues. CDR3 residues: CASSRGNTGELFF. The CDR3 nucleotides are TGCGCCAGCAGTCGCGGAAACACCGGGGAGCTGTTTTTT.

The chain has TRBV28 and TRBJ2-3, with 8 bases aligning to TRBD2. V lost 1 base and J lost 2; bases outside the gene matches: 5. Germline CDR1 reads MDHEN; CDR2 reads SYDVKM. This CDR3 contains 16 residues. The CDR3 region has the DNA TGTGCCAGCAGTTTATATAGCGGACTAGCCACAGATACGCAGTATTTT. Translated: CASSLYSGLATDTQYF.

The CDR3 DNA is TGTGCCAGCAGCCCGCAGGGGGCTTTGTTCTATGGCTACACCTTC. This translates into CASSPQGALFYGYTF. V gene TRBV7-9 combines with J gene TRBJ1-2; 8 nucleotides align to TRBD1. Germline CDR1 SEHNR, CDR2 FQNEAQ (reference sequence). The CDR3 runs 15 residues. Trimming removed 5 bases from V and 4 bases from J; junction bases left unmatched: 9.

This clone was recorded once. The chain couples TRBV13 to TRBJ1-1; TRBD1 matches at 8 bases. V was clipped by 1 base and J by 2 bases; unmatched bases: 9. The CDR3 consists of 17 residues. Germline V gives CDR1 PRHDT, CDR2 FYEKMQ (reference sequence). The CDR3 region is CASSLAARAGGNTEAFF. The CDR3 nucleotides are TGTGCCAGCAGCTTAGCCGCCCGTGCAGGGGGCAACACTGAAGCTTTCTTT.